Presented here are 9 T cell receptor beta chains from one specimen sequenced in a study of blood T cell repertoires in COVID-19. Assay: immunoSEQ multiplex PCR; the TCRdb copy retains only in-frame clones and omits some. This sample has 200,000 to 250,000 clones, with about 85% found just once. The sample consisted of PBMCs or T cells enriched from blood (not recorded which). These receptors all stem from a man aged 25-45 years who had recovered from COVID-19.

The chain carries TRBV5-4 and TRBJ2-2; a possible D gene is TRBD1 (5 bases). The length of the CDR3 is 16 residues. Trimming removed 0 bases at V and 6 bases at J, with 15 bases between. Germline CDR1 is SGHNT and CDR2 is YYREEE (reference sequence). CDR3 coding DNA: TGTGCCAGCAGCTTGGCGGGCAGGGCCGTTTCCGGGGAGCTGTTTTTT. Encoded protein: CASSLAGRAVSGELFF.

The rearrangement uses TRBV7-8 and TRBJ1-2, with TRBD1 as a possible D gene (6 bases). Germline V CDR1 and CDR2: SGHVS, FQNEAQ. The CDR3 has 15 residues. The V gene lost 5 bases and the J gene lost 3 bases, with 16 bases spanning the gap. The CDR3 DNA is TGTGCCAGCAGCCCGCCGGGGGGGGCCTACTATGGCTACACCTTC. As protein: CASSPPGGAYYGYTF.

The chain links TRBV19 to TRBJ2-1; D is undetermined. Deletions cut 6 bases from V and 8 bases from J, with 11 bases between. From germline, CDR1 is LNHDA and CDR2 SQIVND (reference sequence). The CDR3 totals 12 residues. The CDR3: CASRASVDEQFF. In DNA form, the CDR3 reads TGTGCCAGTAGGGCCTCCGTGGATGAGCAGTTCTTC.

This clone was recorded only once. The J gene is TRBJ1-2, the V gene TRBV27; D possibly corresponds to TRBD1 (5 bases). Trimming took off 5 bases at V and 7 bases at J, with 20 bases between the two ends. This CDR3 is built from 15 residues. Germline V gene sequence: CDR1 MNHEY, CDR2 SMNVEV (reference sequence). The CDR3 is CASSDNPGGDGGYTF. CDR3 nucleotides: TGTGCCAGCAGTGATAATCCGGGAGGGGATGGTGGCTACACCTTC.

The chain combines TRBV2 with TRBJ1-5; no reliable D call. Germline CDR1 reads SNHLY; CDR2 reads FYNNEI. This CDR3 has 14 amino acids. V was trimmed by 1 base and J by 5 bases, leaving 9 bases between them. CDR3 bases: TGTGCCAGCAGTGAAGGGCGAGGGTATCAGCCCCAGCATTTT. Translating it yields CASSEGRGYQPQHF.

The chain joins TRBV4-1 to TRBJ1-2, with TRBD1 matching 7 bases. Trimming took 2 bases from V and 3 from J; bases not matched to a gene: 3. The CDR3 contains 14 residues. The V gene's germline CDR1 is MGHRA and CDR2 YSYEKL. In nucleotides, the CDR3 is TGCGCCAGCAGCCAACGAGACAGGGACTATGGCTACACCTTC. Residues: CASSQRDRDYGYTF.

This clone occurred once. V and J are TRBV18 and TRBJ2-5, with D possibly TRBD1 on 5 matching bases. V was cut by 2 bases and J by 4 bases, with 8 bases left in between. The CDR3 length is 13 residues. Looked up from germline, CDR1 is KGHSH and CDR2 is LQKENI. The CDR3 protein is CASSPGAGETQYF. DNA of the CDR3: TGTGCCAGCTCACCAGGGGCCGGAGAGACCCAGTACTTC.

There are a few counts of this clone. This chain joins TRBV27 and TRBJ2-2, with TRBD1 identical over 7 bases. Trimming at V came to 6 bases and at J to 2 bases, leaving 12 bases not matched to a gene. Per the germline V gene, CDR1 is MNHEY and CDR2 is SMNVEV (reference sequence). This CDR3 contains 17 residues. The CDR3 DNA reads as TGTGCCAGCAGCCCCTGGGGGCAGGGGGATAACACCGGGGAGCTGTTTTTT. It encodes CASSPWGQGDNTGELFF.

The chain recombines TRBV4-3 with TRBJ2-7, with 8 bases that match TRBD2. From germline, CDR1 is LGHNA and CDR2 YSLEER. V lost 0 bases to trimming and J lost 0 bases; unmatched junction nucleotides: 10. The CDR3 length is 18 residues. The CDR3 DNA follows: TGCGCCAGCAGCCAAGATAGGGCCAGCGGGGGCCTCTCCTACGAGCAGTACTTC. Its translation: CASSQDRASGGLSYEQYF.